This T cell receptor (beta chain) was found in a study of T cells in Graves' hyperthyroidism and ophthalmopathy. General observations from the study: Most thyroid clonotypes expanded above 0.001 appeared in blood too. Ophthalmopathy, as predicted by the model, came a median roughly 6.5 months after the prediction.

RNA transcripts yielded amplified TCR beta CDR3 regions. First-round RT-PCR with HTBI primers amplified the TCR CDR3 region. From the multiplex PCR reads, TCRdb called clonotypes with MiXCR, one entry per CDR3 protein. The sample shows 280,000 or so distinct CDR3 sequences, approximately 26% of them seen only once. Patients were aged 18 to 65, had disease duration under 2 months, and had newly diagnosed hyperthyroidism. Preceding any ophthalmopathy symptoms, the blood sample dates from first hyperthyroidism diagnosis. Notes on this clonotype: What it recognizes is unknown. Just one base apart from a much larger clone, this may be a read error.

This CDR3 has 15 amino acids. Germline values: CDR1 MNHEY, CDR2 SVGAGI. Trimming removed 5 bases from V and 0 bases from J, with 8 bases in between. This sequence was found in a man aged 35-49 years with Graves' hyperthyroidism that later progressed to Graves' ophthalmopathy. The chain is built from TRBV6-5 and TRBJ2-6; TRBD1 is a possible D gene (5 bases). The sequenced sample was blood. In DNA, the CDR3 is TGTGCCAGCAGTCACGACAGCTCTGGGGCCAACGTCCTGACTTTC. It specifies CASSHDSSGANVLTF.